Sequencing of this T cell receptor beta chain was carried out in a study of OX40 agonist ivuxolimab in advanced cancers. Here immunoSEQ multiplex PCR was the method, and the copy in TCRdb shows in-frame clones only, minus some. Of some 58,000 clones in the sample, 80% to 90% were seen once. The CDR3 covers 13 residues. In germline, CDR1 is SGHKS, CDR2 YYEKEE (reference sequence). The V end lost 1 base, the J end lost 6 bases, and 11 bases lay between the germline ends. This sequence was found in an adult with an advanced solid tumor such as melanoma, head and neck, liver or kidney cancer. Sequences were derived from CD4+ or CD8+ T cells sorted from blood, sampled in a trial of the OX40 agonist ivuxolimab. The chain carries TRBV5-5 and TRBJ2-7; D uncertain. CDR3: CASSLRADGEQYF. CDR3 nucleotides: TGTGCCAGCAGCTTGCGAGCAGACGGCGAGCAGTACTTC.